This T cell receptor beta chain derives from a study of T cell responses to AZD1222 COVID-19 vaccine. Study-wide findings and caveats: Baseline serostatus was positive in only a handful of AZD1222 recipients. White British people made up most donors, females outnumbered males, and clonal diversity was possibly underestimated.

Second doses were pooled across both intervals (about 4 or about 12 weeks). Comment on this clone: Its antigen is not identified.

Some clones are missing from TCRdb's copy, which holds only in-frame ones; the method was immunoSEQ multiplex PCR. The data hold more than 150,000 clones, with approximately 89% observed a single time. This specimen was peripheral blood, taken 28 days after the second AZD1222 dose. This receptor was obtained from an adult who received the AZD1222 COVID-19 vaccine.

CDR3 sequence: CASPLLGTGELFF. The DNA for the CDR3 is TGTGCCAGTCCCCTACTTGGCACCGGGGAGCTGTTTTTT. The chain has TRBV27 and TRBJ2-2; no definite D call. The CDR3 has 13 amino acids. The germline V and J ends were trimmed by 9 bases and 4 bases, with 12 bases remaining between them. CDR1 MNHEY and CDR2 SMNVEV come from the germline V gene (reference sequence).